This entry describes one T cell receptor beta chain. The antigen is undetermined. Assay: immunoSEQ multiplex PCR; the TCRdb copy retains only in-frame clones and omits some. This table has tens of thousands of clones, roughly 90% appearing once. The data originate from a study of OX40 agonist ivuxolimab in advanced cancers. About the study: Each dose-escalation patient presented with hepatocellular carcinoma, melanoma, renal cell or head and neck cancer. A partial response was reached by three patients: one with hepatocellular carcinoma and two with cutaneous melanoma.

Findings and limits, study-wide: Patients who responded partially at 0.1-3.0 mg/kg showed clonal expansion ranking among the lowest. Both blood CD4+ and CD8+ T cells showed clonal growth by week 6 at 0.1 to 3.0 mg/kg.

Germline V CDR1 and CDR2: PRHDT, FYEKMQ (reference sequence). The ends lost 8 bases at V and 8 bases at J; junction bases unmatched: 12. The CDR3 sequence is 16 residues long. The chain has TRBV13 and TRBJ1-6, with 10 positions matching TRBD1. This sample comprised CD4+ or CD8+ T cells sorted from blood, obtained in a trial of the OX40 agonist ivuxolimab. This receptor was identified in an adult with an advanced solid tumor such as melanoma, head and neck, liver or kidney cancer. Here the CDR3 DNA reads TGTGCCAGCCAACCAGGACAGGGGGGCTCTTATTCACCCCTCCACTTT. Translation gives CASQPGQGGSYSPLHF.